Shown below are 11 T cell receptor beta chains from a single sample sequenced in a study of blood T cells in healthy people across ages. A sample-barcoded 5' primer and a J-beta primer mix were used in a second PCR of roughly 7 to 11 cycles. Each CDR3 protein is one row after TCRdb ran MiXCR on the 5' RACE reads. The profile covers about 1,400,000 distinct CDR3 sequences, with approximately 59% appearing a single time and 6.5% to 8% taken by the ten largest. Sequenced input: blood. The receptors come from a man aged 18 to 30 in good health.

This chain connects TRBV12-3 or TRBV12-4 to TRBJ2-3; unclear D gene. The length of the CDR3 is 13 residues. V lost 6 bases to trimming and J lost 7 bases, with 14 bases between them. The CDR3 DNA follows: TGTGCCAGCAGCGGCGGCAGGACGAATACGCAGTATTTT. Its translation is CASSGGRTNTQYF.

This clonotype was counted only a few times. The rearrangement joins TRBV10-3 to TRBJ2-3, with D tentatively TRBD1 (6 bases). The V gene lost 10 bases and the J gene lost 5 bases, with 16 bases spanning the gap. CDR1 and CDR2 (germline): ENHRY, SYGVKD. This CDR3 contains 13 residues. This CDR3 reads CATRDRLEDTQYF. The DNA of the CDR3 is TGTGCCACACGAGACAGGTTGGAAGATACGCAGTATTTT.

J is TRBJ2-3 and V is TRBV19; tentatively, D is TRBD2 (6 bases). The CDR3 is made up of 15 amino acids. V was clipped by 5 bases and J by 6 bases, with 18 bases between them. The V gene's germline CDR1 is LNHDA and CDR2 SQIVND (reference sequence). The CDR3 protein is CASSPIAVRVDTQYF. The DNA for the CDR3 is TGTGCCAGTAGTCCTATAGCGGTAAGGGTCGATACGCAGTATTTT.

The CDR3 sequence: CASSSPSGLATDTQYF. The CDR3 bases are TGTGCCAGCAGCTCGCCCTCTGGACTAGCAACGGATACGCAGTATTTT. J is TRBJ2-3 and V is TRBV11-2; TRBD2 matches 8 bases. The CDR3 totals 16 residues. In germline, CDR1 is SGHAT, CDR2 FQNNGV. V shed 4 bases, J shed 6 bases, and the junction held 12 bases outside the gene matches.

The gene calls are TRBV6-2 or TRBV6-3 and TRBJ1-2; 7 positions match TRBD1. The V and J ends lost 4 bases and 5 bases, in that order; junction bases with no gene match: 4. Germline V gene sequence: CDR1 MNHEY, CDR2 SVGEGT. The CDR3 extends over 13 amino acids. CDR3 protein: CASSFDRVYGYTF. DNA of the CDR3: TGTGCCAGCAGTTTCGACAGGGTATATGGCTACACCTTC.

The chain uses TRBV11-2 and TRBJ2-7; no clear D gene. Trimming cost V 6 bases and J 2 bases, with 14 bases left between them. Germline values: CDR1 SGHAT, CDR2 FQNNGV. The CDR3 contains 14 residues. The CDR3 nucleotides are TGTGCCAGCAGTTCTCTCAGACGGGCCTACGAGCAGTACTTC. Its protein product is CASSSLRRAYEQYF.

The chain couples TRBV5-1 to TRBJ1-1; possibly TRBD1 for D (5 bases). Germline loops: CDR1 SGHRS, CDR2 YFSETQ. The ends were cut back, 3 bases at V and 7 bases at J, with 7 bases in the middle. The CDR3 is 11 amino acids. The CDR3 region is CASSWDLEAFF. In DNA, the CDR3 is TGCGCCAGCAGCTGGGACCTTGAAGCTTTCTTT.

This clonotype was detected a few times. The J gene is TRBJ2-5, the V gene TRBV27; no clear D. TRBJ2-7 matches the DNA end more closely, so the J call is doubtful. The CDR3 runs 16 residues. CDR1 is MNHEY, CDR2 SMNVEV, per germline (reference sequence). In DNA form, the CDR3 reads TGTGCCAGCAGTAAGGCCCCTGGGTCCATTTCCCGCGAGCAGTACTTC. The encoded protein is CASSKAPGSISREQYF.

This clonotype has only a few counts. The chain combines TRBV6-2 or TRBV6-3 with TRBJ2-3, with D maybe TRBD1 (5 bases). V shed 8 bases and J shed 3 bases, with 9 bases lying between them. Looked up from germline, CDR1 is MNHEY and CDR2 is SVGEGT. The CDR3 covers 12 residues. The CDR3, as DNA: TGTGCCAGCGGGGCAGCAACAGATACGCAGTATTTT. It encodes CASGAATDTQYF.

There are a few counts of this clonotype. The gene calls are TRBV6-5 and TRBJ2-1; no firm D call. The CDR3 runs to 12 residues. Trimming left V 2 bases short and J 10 bases short, with 9 bases between. The germline gives CDR1 MNHEY, CDR2 SVGAGI. CDR3 residues: CASSYPSGEQFF. CDR3 nucleotides: TGTGCCAGCAGTTACCCATCGGGCGAGCAGTTCTTC.

This clonotype has a single count. The chain joins TRBV4-1 to TRBJ2-1; TRBD2 matches at 11 bases. Germline V gives CDR1 MGHRA, CDR2 YSYEKL. Losses at the gene ends were 0 bases for V and 10 bases for J; bases not matched to a gene: 11. The CDR3 runs to 17 residues. DNA for the CDR3: TGCGCCAGCAGCCAAGAACTATGGCTAGCGGGGGGATCCGAGCAGTTCTTC. Protein product: CASSQELWLAGGSEQFF.